The T cell receptor beta chain described here comes from a study of blood T cell repertoires in COVID-19. Patients of the Seattle cohort, enrolled during active infection, were followed longitudinally. Assay used: immunoSEQ multiplex PCR; TCRdb lists only in-frame clones, some missing. Among around 190,000 clones listed, roughly 76% were seen once. Germline CDR1 and CDR2: SNHLY and FYNNEI. V shed 3 bases and J shed 5 bases, with 16 bases lying between them. This CDR3 spans 15 amino acids. The TCR was taken from a woman aged 40 to 50 with COVID-19, enrolled during active disease. Material for sequencing was peripheral blood. The V gene is TRBV2, the J gene TRBJ1-2; D remains ambiguous. The CDR3 is CASSDSARAFYGYTF. The CDR3 DNA sequence: TGTGCCAGCAGTGATTCGGCGAGGGCTTTTTATGGCTACACCTTC.